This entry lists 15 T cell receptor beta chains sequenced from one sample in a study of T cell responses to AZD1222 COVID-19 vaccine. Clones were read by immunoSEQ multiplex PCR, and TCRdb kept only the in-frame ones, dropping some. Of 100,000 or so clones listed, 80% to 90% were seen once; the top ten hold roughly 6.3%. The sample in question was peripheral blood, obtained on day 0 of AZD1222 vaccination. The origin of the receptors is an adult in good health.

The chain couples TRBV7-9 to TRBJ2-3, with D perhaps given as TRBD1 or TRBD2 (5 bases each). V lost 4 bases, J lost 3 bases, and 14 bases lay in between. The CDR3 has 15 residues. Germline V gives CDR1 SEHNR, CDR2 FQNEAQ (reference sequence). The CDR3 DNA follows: TGTGCCAGCAGCTCCGGGACGGAGGTTACAGATACGCAGTATTTT. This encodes CASSSGTEVTDTQYF. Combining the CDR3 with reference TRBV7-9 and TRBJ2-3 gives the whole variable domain DTGVSQNPRHKITKRGQNVTFRCDPISEHNRLYWYRQTLGQGPEFLTYFQNEAQLEKSRLLSDRFSAERPKGSFSTLEIQRTEQGDSAMYLCASSSGTEVTDTQYFGPGTRLTVL.

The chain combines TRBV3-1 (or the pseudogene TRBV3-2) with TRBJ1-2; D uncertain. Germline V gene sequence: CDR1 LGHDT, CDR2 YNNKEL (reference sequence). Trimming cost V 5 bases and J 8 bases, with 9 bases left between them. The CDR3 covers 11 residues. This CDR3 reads CASSTGVGYTF. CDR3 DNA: TGTGCCAGCAGCACGGGAGTAGGCTACACCTTC.

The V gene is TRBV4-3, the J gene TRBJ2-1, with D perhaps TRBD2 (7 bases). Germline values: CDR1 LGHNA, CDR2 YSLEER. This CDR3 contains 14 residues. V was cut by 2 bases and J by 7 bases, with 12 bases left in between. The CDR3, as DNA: TGCGCCAGCAGCCAAAGGGGGGGAGGAAATGAGCAGTTCTTC. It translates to CASSQRGGGNEQFF.

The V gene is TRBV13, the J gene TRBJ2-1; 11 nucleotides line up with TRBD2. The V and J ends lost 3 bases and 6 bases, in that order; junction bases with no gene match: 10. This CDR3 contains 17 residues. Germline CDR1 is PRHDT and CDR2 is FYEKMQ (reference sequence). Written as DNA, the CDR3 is TGTGCCAGCAGCTTCCGATTAGCGGGAGGGCCGGGCAATGAGCAGTTCTTC. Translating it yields CASSFRLAGGPGNEQFF.

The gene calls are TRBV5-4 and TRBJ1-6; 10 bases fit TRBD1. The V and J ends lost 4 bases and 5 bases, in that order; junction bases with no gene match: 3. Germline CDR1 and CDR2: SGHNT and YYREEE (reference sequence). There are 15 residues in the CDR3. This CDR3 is CASSLGTGDNSPLHF. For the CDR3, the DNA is TGTGCCAGCAGCCTAGGGACAGGGGATAATTCACCCCTCCACTTT.

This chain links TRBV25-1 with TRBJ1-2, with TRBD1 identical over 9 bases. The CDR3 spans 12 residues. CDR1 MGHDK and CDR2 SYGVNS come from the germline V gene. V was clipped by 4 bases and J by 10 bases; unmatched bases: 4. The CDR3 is CASSGDRVAYTF. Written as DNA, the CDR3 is TGTGCCAGCAGTGGGGACAGGGTCGCCTACACCTTC.

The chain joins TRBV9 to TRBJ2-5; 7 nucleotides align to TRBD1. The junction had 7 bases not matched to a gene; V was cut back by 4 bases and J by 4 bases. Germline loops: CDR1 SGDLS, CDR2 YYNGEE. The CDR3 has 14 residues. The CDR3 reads CASSPLTGSETQYF. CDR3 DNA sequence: TGTGCCAGCAGCCCACTGACAGGGTCAGAGACCCAGTACTTC.

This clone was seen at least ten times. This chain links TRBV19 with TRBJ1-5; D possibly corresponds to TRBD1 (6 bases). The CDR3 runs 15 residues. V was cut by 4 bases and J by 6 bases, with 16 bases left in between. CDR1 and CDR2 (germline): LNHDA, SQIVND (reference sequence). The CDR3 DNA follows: TGTGCCAGTAGTAACGGAGGGGGAAGTCGTCAGCCCCAGCATTTT. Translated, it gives CASSNGGGSRQPQHF.

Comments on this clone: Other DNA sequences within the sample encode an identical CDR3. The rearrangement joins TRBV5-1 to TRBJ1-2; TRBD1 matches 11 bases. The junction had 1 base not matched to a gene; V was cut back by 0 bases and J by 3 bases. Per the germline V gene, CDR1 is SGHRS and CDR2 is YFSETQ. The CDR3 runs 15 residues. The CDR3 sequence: CASSLAGQGDYGYTF. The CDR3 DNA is TGCGCCAGCAGCTTGGCGGGACAGGGGGACTATGGCTACACCTTC.

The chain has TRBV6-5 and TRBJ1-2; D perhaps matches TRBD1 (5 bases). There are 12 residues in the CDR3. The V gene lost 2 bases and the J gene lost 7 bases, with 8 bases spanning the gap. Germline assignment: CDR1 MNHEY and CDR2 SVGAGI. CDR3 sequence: CASSYRGGGYTF. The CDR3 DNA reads TGTGCCAGCAGTTACCGTGGGGGTGGCTACACCTTC.

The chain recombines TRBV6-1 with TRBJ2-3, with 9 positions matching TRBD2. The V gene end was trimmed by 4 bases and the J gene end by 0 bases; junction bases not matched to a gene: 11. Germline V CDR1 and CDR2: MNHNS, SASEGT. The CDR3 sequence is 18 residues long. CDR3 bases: TGTGCCAGCAGTGCTCTAGCGGGGATTTCTTCTAGCACAGATACGCAGTATTTT. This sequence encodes CASSALAGISSSTDTQYF.

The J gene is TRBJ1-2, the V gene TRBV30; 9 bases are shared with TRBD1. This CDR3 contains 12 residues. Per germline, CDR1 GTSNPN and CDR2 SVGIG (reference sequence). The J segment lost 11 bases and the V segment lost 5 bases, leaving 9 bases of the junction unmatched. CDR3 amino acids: CAWEPNRGRYTF. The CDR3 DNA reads TGTGCCTGGGAGCCTAACAGGGGGCGTTACACCTTC.

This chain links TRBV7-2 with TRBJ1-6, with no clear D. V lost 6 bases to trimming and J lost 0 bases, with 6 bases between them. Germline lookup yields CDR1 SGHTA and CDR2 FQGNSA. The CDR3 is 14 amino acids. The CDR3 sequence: CASRTSSYNSPLHF. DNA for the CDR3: TGTGCCAGCAGAACCAGCTCCTATAATTCACCCCTCCACTTT. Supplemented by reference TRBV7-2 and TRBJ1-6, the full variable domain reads GAGVSQSPSNKVTEKGKDVELRCDPISGHTALYWYRQSLGQGLEFLIYFQGNSAPDKSGLPSDRFSAERTGGSVSTLTIQRTQQEDSAVYLCASRTSSYNSPLHFGNGTRLTVT.

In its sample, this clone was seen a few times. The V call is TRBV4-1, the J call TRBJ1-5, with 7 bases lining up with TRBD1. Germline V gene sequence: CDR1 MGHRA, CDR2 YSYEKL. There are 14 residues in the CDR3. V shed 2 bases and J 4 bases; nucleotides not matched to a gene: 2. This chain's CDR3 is CASSQTGVNQPQHF. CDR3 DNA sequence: TGCGCCAGCAGCCAAACAGGGGTGAATCAGCCCCAGCATTTT.

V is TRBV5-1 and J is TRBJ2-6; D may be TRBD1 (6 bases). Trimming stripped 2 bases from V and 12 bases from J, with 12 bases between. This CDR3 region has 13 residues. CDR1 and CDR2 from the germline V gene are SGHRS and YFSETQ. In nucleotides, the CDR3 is TGCGCCAGCAGCTTAGGGACAAATCCCGTCCTGACTTTC. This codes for CASSLGTNPVLTF.